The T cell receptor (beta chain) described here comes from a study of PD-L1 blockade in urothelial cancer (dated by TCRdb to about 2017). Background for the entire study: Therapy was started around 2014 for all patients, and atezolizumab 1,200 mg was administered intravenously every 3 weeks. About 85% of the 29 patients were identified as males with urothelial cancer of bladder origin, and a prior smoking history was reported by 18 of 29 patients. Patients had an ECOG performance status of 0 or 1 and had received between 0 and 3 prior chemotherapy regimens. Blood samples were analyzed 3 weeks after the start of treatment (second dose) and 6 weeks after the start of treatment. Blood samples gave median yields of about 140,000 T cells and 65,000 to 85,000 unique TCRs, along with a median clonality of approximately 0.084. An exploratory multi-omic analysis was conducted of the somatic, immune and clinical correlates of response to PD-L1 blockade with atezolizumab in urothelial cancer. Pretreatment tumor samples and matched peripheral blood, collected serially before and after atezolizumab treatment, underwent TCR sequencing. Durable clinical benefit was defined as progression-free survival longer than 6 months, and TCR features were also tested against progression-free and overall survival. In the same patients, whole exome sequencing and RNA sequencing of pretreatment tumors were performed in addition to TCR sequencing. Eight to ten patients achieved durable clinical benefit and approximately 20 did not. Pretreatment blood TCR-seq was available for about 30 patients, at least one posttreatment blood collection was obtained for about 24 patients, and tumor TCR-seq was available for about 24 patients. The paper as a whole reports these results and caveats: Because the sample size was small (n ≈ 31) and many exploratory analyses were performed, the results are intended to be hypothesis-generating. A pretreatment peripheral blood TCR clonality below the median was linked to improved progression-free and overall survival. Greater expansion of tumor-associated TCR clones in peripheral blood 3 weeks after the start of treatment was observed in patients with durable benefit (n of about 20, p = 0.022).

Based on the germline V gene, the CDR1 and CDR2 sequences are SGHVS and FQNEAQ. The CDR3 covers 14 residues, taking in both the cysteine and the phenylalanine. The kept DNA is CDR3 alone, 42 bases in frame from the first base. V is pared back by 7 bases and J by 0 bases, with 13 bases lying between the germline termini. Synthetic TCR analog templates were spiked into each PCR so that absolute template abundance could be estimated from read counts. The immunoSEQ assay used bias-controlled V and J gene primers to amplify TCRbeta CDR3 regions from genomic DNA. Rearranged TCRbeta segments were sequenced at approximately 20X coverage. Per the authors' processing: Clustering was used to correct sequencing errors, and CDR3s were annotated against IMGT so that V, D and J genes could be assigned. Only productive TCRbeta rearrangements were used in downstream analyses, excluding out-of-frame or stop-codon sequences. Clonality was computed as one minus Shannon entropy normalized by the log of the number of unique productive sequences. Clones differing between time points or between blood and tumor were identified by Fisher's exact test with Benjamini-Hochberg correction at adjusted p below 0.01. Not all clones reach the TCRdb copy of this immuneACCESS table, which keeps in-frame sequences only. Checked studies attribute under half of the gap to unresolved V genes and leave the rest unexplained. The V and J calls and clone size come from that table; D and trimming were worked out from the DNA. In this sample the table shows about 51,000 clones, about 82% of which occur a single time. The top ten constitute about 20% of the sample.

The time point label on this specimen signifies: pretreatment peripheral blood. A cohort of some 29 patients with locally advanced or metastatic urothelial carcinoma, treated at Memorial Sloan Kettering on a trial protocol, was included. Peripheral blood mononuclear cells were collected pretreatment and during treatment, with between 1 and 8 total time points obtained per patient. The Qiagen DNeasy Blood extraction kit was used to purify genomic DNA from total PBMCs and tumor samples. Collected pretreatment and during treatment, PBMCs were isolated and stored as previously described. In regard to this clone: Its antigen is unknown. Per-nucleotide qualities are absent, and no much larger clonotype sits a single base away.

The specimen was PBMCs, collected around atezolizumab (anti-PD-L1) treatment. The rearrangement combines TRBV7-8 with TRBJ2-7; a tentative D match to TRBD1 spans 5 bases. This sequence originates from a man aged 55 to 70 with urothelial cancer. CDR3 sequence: CASNEDSSSYEQYF. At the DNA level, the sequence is TGTGCCAGCAACGAAGACAGCAGCTCCTACGAGCAGTACTTC.